These T cell receptor beta chains were read from a single sample in a study of T cell repertoires in cytomegalovirus infection. TCRdb recomputed calls from the reads with MiXCR, one row per CDR3 protein. Of around 250,000 distinct CDR3 sequences in the sample, approximately 15% were seen once. Input material: CD8+ T cells from PBMCs. These receptors all stem from a human donor in good health (CMV status not recorded). Some clones in this sample may be carry-over from other donors' samples. CDR3s include the opening cysteine and the closing phenylalanine or tryptophan. A D gene is named only where the DNA matches it firmly. Only some rows state a clone size, as once, few, many or a class for expanded clones.

>TRBV15|TRBJ2-1|TRBD2|-
CATSRERGYSYNEQFF
TGTGCCACCAGCAGGGAGCGGGGGTACTCCTACAATGAGCAGTTCTTC
>TRBV7-4|TRBJ2-5|-|-
CASSITGYTQETQYF
TGTGCCAGCAGCATAACAGGGTATACTCAAGAGACCCAGTACTTC
>TRBV7-9|TRBJ1-4|-|few
CASSRLGGEKLFF
TGTGCCAGCAGCCGACTAGGTGGTGAAAAACTGTTTTTT
>TRBV6-2/TRBV6-3|TRBJ2-1|-|few
CASSYSGGFNEQFF
TGTGCCAGCAGTTACTCCGGGGGATTCAATGAGCAGTTCTTC
>TRBV5-6|TRBJ2-7|-|-
CASSIGGALWQNF
TGTGCCAGCAGCATTGGGGGGGCGTTGTGGCAGAACTTC
>TRBV20-1|TRBJ2-7|-|many
CSARDGSTYEQYF
TGCAGTGCTAGAGATGGGTCTACCTACGAGCAGTACTTC
>TRBV2|TRBJ2-2|TRBD2|-
CASSPGLAGGPRTGELFF
TGTGCCAGCAGTCCGGGACTAGCGGGGGGGCCTAGGACCGGGGAGCTGTTTTTT
>TRBV28|TRBJ1-2|-|many
CASRGHTNYGYTF
TGTGCCAGCAGGGGACACACTAACTATGGCTACACCTTC
>TRBV20-1|TRBJ1-6|TRBD1|many
CSARDSGQGVSYNSPLHF
TGCAGTGCTAGAGATTCCGGACAGGGTGTCTCCTATAATTCACCCCTCCACTTT
>TRBV13|TRBJ1-2|TRBD1|few
CASSGWDRSQNGYTF
TGTGCCAGCAGCGGATGGGACAGGAGCCAAAATGGCTACACCTTC
>TRBV7-2|TRBJ2-3|-|-
CASSLEQVRYGTQYF
TGTGCCAGCAGCTTAGAGCAGGTCCGGTATGGTACGCAGTATTTT
>TRBV7-2|TRBJ2-2|-|many
CASSPIGTPNTGELFF
TGTGCCAGCAGCCCAATCGGGACACCGAACACCGGGGAGCTGTTTTTT
>TRBV7-8|TRBJ1-5|-|many
CASSFLNREVQNQPQHF
TGTGCCAGCAGCTTTCTAAACAGGGAGGTCCAAAATCAGCCCCAGCATTTT
>TRBV28|TRBJ2-1|-|-
CASSVSRPLWDSYNEQFF
TGTGCCAGCAGCGTATCCAGGCCGCTGTGGGACTCCTACAATGAGCAGTTCTTC
>TRBV2|TRBJ1-4|TRBD1|-
CASNDRWGQGRFATNEKLFF
TGTGCCAGCAATGATCGTTGGGGACAGGGAAGATTTGCAACTAATGAAAAACTGTTTTTT
>TRBV4-2|TRBJ2-1|TRBD2|many
CASSQDPGGYNEQFF
TGTGCCAGCAGCCAAGATCCGGGGGGGTACAATGAGCAGTTCTTC
>TRBV10-3|TRBJ1-2|TRBD1|many
CAISGQGQEAGYGYTF
TGTGCCATCAGTGGACAAGGACAGGAGGCGGGCTATGGCTACACCTTC
>TRBV6-1|TRBJ2-3|-|many
CASSTNRDTQYF
TGTGCCAGCAGTACGAATCGGGATACGCAGTATTTT
>TRBV6-6|TRBJ2-7|-|-
CASSDRQLLGSYEQYF
TGTGCCAGCAGTGATAGACAGCTCCTCGGCTCCTACGAGCAGTACTTC
>TRBV27|TRBJ2-2|-|-
CASSSQDLTGELFF
TGTGCCAGCAGTTCCCAGGACCTTACCGGGGAGCTGTTTTTT
>TRBV7-8|TRBJ2-3|TRBD2|many
CASSLSGTSGFADTQYF
TGTGCCAGCAGCTTATCTGGGACTAGCGGGTTCGCAGATACGCAGTATTTT
>TRBV5-4|TRBJ2-7|-|once
CASSPRQELYSYEQYF
TGTGCCAGCAGCCCCCGCCAGGAACTTTACTCCTACGAGCAGTACTTC
>TRBV6-4|TRBJ1-1|-|few
CASRLSGDGNTEAFF
TGTGCCAGCAGACTCTCAGGGGATGGGAACACTGAAGCTTTCTTT
>TRBV6-1|TRBJ1-5|-|-
CASGAGFWPQHF
TGTGCCAGTGGGGCAGGCTTTTGGCCCCAGCATTTT
>TRBV20-1|TRBJ1-5|-|-
CSARSGTRNQPQHF
TGCAGTGCTAGGTCCGGGACCAGGAATCAGCCCCAGCATTTT
>TRBV4-1|TRBJ2-5|-|-
CASSPGGRETQYF
TGCGCCAGCAGCCCCGGAGGGAGGGAGACCCAGTACTTC
>TRBV7-6|TRBJ2-2|-|many
CASTQGAGELFF
TGTGCCAGCACCCAAGGTGCGGGGGAGCTGTTTTTT
>TRBV7-2|TRBJ1-5|-|many
CASSSDYYSNQPQHF
TGTGCCAGCAGCTCAGACTACTATAGCAATCAGCCCCAGCATTTT
>TRBV2|TRBJ2-7|TRBD2|few
CASRAAAGLAYEQYF
TGTGCCAGCAGGGCGGCAGCGGGGTTAGCCTACGAGCAGTACTTC
>TRBV29-1|TRBJ2-1|-|few
CSVRGGAEQFF
TGCAGCGTTAGAGGGGGGGCTGAGCAGTTCTTC
>TRBV15|TRBJ2-5|TRBD1|-
CATSRKQGMSETQYF
TGTGCCACCAGCAGAAAACAGGGGATGTCAGAGACCCAGTACTTC
>TRBV20-1|TRBJ1-1|-|few
CSARVQEYTEAFF
TGCAGTGCTAGAGTGCAGGAATACACTGAAGCTTTCTTT
>TRBV7-2|TRBJ2-7|-|few
CASSFLPSRRGHYYEQYF
TGTGCCAGCAGCTTTCTGCCGAGTAGGAGGGGCCACTACTACGAGCAGTACTTC
>TRBV19|TRBJ1-2|TRBD1|-
CASSWTGTNYGYTF
TGTGCCAGTAGTTGGACAGGGACCAACTATGGCTACACCTTC
>TRBV10-3|TRBJ2-7|-|few
CAISGISVDEQYF
TGTGCCATCAGCGGGATTTCGGTAGACGAGCAGTACTTC
>TRBV19|TRBJ1-3|-|-
CASSTGGVLPYSGNTIYF
TGTGCCAGTAGTACGGGCGGGGTTTTGCCATACTCTGGAAACACCATATATTTT
>TRBV27|TRBJ2-7|-|-
CASSSPLGGRAYEQYF
TGTGCCAGCAGTTCCCCCCTTGGGGGTCGAGCCTACGAGCAGTACTTC
>TRBV12-3/TRBV12-4|TRBJ2-2|-|few
CASTTMGQGSAGELFF
TGTGCCAGCACCACAATGGGGCAGGGGAGCGCCGGGGAGCTGTTTTTT
>TRBV5-1|TRBJ1-2|-|-
CASSFLIRQGPYGYTF
TGCGCCAGCAGCTTCCTGATTAGGCAGGGACCCTATGGCTACACCTTC
>TRBV6-6|TRBJ2-1|-|-
CAGSYPTSPGKSNEQFF
TGTGCCGGCAGTTACCCGACATCCCCCGGGAAAAGCAATGAGCAGTTCTTC
>TRBV29-1|TRBJ2-1|TRBD2|few
CSVDSPWTSGGPNEQFF
TGCAGCGTTGACTCCCCGTGGACTAGCGGGGGGCCCAATGAGCAGTTCTTC
>TRBV12-3/TRBV12-4|TRBJ2-7|-|-
CASSHDSYEQYF
TGTGCCAGCAGCCATGACTCCTACGAGCAGTACTTC